These 3 T cell receptor beta chains share one sample of origin, sequenced in a study of metastatic and nonmetastatic thyroid tumors. With MiXCR, TCRdb reprocessed the PCR reads. The data show about 15,000 clones, 25% seen once. Every patient was untreated before thyroid surgery. The specimen was tumor tissue. The receptors derive from a female donor with papillary thyroid cancer or a benign thyroid nodule (not recorded which). Some clones in this sample may be carry-over from other donors' samples.

The chain has TRBV5-4 and TRBJ2-5; D perhaps matches TRBD2 (6 bases). The CDR3 extends over 14 amino acids. V was pared by 4 bases and J by 8 bases, with 18 bases between. Per the germline V gene, CDR1 is SGHNT and CDR2 is YYREEE (reference sequence). Here the CDR3 reads CASSPGGVGDTQYF. The CDR3 DNA reads TGTGCCAGCAGCCCTGGAGGGGTGGGCGATACCCAGTACTTC. The full variable domain, its missing parts supplied by reference TRBV5-4 and TRBJ2-5, is ETGVTQSPTHLIKTRGQQVTLRCSSQSGHNTVSWYQQALGQGPQFIFQYYREEENGRGNFPPRFSGLQFPNYSSELNVNALELDDSALYLCASSPGGVGDTQYFGPGTRLLVL.

The rearrangement links TRBV4-3 to TRBJ2-7; 15 nucleotides align to TRBD2. This CDR3 region has 18 residues. CDR1 LGHNA and CDR2 YSLEER come from the germline V gene. The junction had 11 bases not matched to a gene; V was cut back by 4 bases and J by 4 bases. The CDR3 DNA sequence: TGCGCCAGCAGCCTGCGGACTAGCGGGAGGGCCATTTCATACGAGCAGTACTTC. Protein: CASSLRTSGRAISYEQYF.

This clone was seen ten or more times. The rearrangement joins TRBV20-1 to TRBJ2-3; 15 nucleotides line up with TRBD2. The CDR3 totals 17 residues. V was pared by 1 base and J by 3 bases, with 5 bases of the junction left unmatched. Per germline, CDR1 DFQATT and CDR2 SNEGSKA (reference sequence). The CDR3 here is CSARAPGTSGRTDTQYF. The CDR3 coding sequence is TGCAGTGCTAGAGCCCCCGGGACTAGCGGGAGGACAGATACGCAGTATTTT.